Below are 2 T cell receptor beta chains sequenced from a single sample in a study of shared clonotypes between healthy human individuals. The repertoire was sequenced with immunoSEQ multiplex PCR; TCRdb's copy has only in-frame clones and lacks some. The sample lists a few hundred thousand clones, more than 60% occurring once. Sequenced input: memory CD4+ T cells sorted from blood. Stated subset: CD45RA-negative fraction. These TCRs come from a man aged 25-45 years in good health.

This sequence joins TRBV11-2 and TRBJ2-3; no clear D. V lost 3 bases and J lost 10, with 14 bases in between. The germline V gene has CDR1 SGHAT and CDR2 FQNNGV. CDR3 length: 13 amino acids. The CDR3 DNA sequence: TGTGCCAGCAGCTTGGCCCTAGACCTTCCGCAGTATTTT. Amino acids: CASSLALDLPQYF.

The rearrangement uses TRBV7-8 and TRBJ1-1; 8 nucleotides align to TRBD1. From germline, CDR1 is SGHVS and CDR2 FQNEAQ. There are 17 residues in the CDR3. Unmatched junction bases numbered 18, after V lost 5 bases and J lost 7 bases. CDR3 region: CASSTGQGQGAGVEAFF. The CDR3 coding sequence is TGTGCCAGCAGCACCGGACAGGGTCAAGGGGCTGGCGTTGAAGCTTTCTTT.